Ten or more counts support the clone carrying this T cell receptor (beta chain). Its antigen remains unidentified. The data were taken from a study of T-cell reconstitution after alpha-beta-depleted transplantation in children. General study results and limits: One year post-transplant, T-cell counts and diversity were largely derived from T cells produced anew. Expanded clones from the graft, numbering several hundred, reportedly supplied alpha-beta T cells about two months after transplant.

V gave up 4 bases and J gave up 15 bases, with 15 bases separating them. CDR3 length: 12 amino acids. Per germline, CDR1 KGHDR and CDR2 SFDVKD. Unique molecular identifiers were used to barcode this TCRbeta library. TCRdb reprocessed the PCR reads with MiXCR, giving one entry per CDR3 protein. Here the sample spans approximately 240,000 distinct CDR3 sequences, 11% being singletons. This sequence was found in a child younger than two with acute myeloid leukemia, due to receive a stem cell transplant. The material sequenced was PBMCs, taken before TCRalphabeta/CD19-depleted stem cell transplant. J is TRBJ1-5 and V is TRBV24-1; possibly TRBD1 for D (5 bases). The CDR3 spells CATSDLDSALHF. In nucleotides, the CDR3 is TGTGCCACCAGTGACCTCGACAGTGCCCTGCATTTT.